This T cell receptor beta chain comes out of a study of blood T cell repertoires in COVID-19. Study summary: Acute-phase and convalescent COVID-19 samples originated in the United States, Italy and Spain.

Authors' methods: Estimates of nucleated cell counts were drawn from the amplification of reference gene primers. Measured with immunoSEQ multiplex PCR; TCRdb has only the in-frame clones, and not every one. From that table come the V and J calls and clone size; the DNA was used to work out D and trimming. The sample has 300,000 to 350,000 clones, around 90% seen once. The CDR3 contains 13 residues. The V end was cut by 6 bases, the J end by 8 bases, with 11 bases between. The V gene's germline CDR1 is MRHNA and CDR2 SNTAGT. The TCR sequence derives from a woman aged 18-30 years with acute COVID-19. The chain uses TRBV6-4 and TRBJ1-6; TRBD1 is a possible D gene (5 bases). The sequenced sample was PBMCs or T cells enriched from blood (not recorded which). The CDR3, as DNA: TGTGCCAGCAGGAGACAGACCGATTCACCCCTCCACTTT. Amino acids: CASRRQTDSPLHF.